This T cell receptor beta chain was sequenced in a study of CD8+CD57+ T cells in acquired aplastic anemia. Trimming took 6 bases from V and 3 from J, leaving 9 bases between them. CDR1 is LNHDA, CDR2 SQIVND, per germline (reference sequence). The CDR3 covers 13 residues. Patients selected for sequencing had displayed CD8+CD57+ cell expansion by flow cytometry. For CDR3 and TCR beta VDJ profiling, genomic DNA was the template used. TCRdb re-called the reads with MiXCR, one entry per CDR3 protein. Among some 170,000 distinct CDR3 sequences listed, 70% to 80% were seen once. This rearrangement joins TRBV19 to TRBJ1-5; the D gene is possibly TRBD1 (5 bases). Material for sequencing was sorted CD4+, CD8+, or CD8+CD57+ T cells (not recorded which) from PBMCs. The receptor's source is a human donor with aplastic anemia. The CDR3 nucleotides are TGTGCCAGTAGCCAGGGCCTCAATCAGCCCCAGCATTTT. It specifies CASSQGLNQPQHF.